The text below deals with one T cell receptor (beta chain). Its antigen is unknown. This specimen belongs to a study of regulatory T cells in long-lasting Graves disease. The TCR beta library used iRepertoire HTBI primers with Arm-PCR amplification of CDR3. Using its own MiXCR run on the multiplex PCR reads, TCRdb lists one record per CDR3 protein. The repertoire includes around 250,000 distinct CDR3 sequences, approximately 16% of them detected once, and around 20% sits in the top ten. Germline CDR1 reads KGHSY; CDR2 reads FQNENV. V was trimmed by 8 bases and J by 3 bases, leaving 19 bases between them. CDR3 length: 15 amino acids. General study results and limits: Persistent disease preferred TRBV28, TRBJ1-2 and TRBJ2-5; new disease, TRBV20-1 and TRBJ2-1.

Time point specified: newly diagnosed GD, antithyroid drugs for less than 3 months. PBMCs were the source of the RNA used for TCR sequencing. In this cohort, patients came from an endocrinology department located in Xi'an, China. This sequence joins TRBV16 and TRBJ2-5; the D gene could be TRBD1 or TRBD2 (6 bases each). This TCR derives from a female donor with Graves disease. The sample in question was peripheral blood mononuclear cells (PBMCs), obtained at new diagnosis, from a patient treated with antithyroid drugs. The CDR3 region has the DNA TGTGCCAGCCGCCCAACGGGGGCGGTGGAAGAGACCCAGTACTTC. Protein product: CASRPTGAVEETQYF.